This entry is about one T cell receptor beta chain. This sample is drawn from a study of blood T cell repertoires in COVID-19. Germline V CDR1 and CDR2: SNHLY, FYNNEI. Losses at the gene ends were 7 bases for V and 3 bases for J; bases not matched to a gene: 5. CDR3 length equals 13 residues. Patients in Seattle were enrolled during active infection, then followed longitudinally. The authors' processing: For nucleated cells, counts were estimated from reference gene primer amplification. Using immunoSEQ multiplex PCR, the repertoire was profiled, and TCRdb retains in-frame clones only, with some absent. V, J and clone size are taken as reported in that table, and D and trimming were inferred from the DNA itself. The sample lists over 150,000 clones, approximately 87% seen once, with approximately 12% in the top ten.

The TCR originated in a woman aged 70 to 79 with COVID-19, enrolled during active disease. Source material: peripheral blood. The chain links TRBV2 to TRBJ2-7, with 8 bases fitting TRBD1. CDR3 sequence (DNA): TGTGCCAGCAACCCAACAGGGGGCTACGAGCAGTACTTC. Its translation is CASNPTGGYEQYF.